Shown below are 29 T cell receptor beta chains from a single sample sequenced in a study of T cells in Graves' hyperthyroidism and ophthalmopathy (dated by TCRdb to about 2019). Libraries were built with multiplex PCR. The sequencer listed for this sample is Illumina HiSeq 2000. TCR beta CDR3 regions were amplified from RNA transcripts. The first round of RT-PCR for the TCR CDR3 was performed with the HTBI primer set and the Qiagen OneStep RT-PCR kit. The public reads were run again by TCRdb, first through fastp at Q25 and then through MiXCR, and only productive beta chains were kept. Every CDR3 protein is listed once, alongside the most common genes and DNA of its rows. For this sample there are 700,000 to 950,000 distinct CDR3 sequences; roughly 32% appear just once. The top ten hold 30% to 40% of the sample. The specimen was blood. The receptors stem from a woman aged 40 to 55 with Graves' hyperthyroidism.

This clonotype occurred a few times. This rearrangement joins TRBV5-4 to TRBJ2-5; D gene uncertain. The CDR3 contains 14 residues. V was clipped by 2 bases and J by 2 bases, with 10 bases between them. Germline V gives CDR1 SGHNT, CDR2 YYREEE (reference sequence). In DNA, the CDR3 is TGTGCCAGCAGCTTTGGTGTCAGACAAGAGACCCAGTACTTC. Protein product: CASSFGVRQETQYF.

The chain is built from TRBV10-1 and TRBJ2-6; unclear D gene. This CDR3 spans 15 amino acids. Germline CDR1 WNHNN, CDR2 SYGVQD (reference sequence). Trimming took 3 bases from V and 2 from J, leaving 8 bases between them. Here the CDR3 DNA reads TGCGCCAGCAGTGATGCCACAGCTGGGGCCAACGTCCTGACTTTC. Translation gives CASSDATAGANVLTF.

The V gene is TRBV7-2, the J gene TRBJ1-5; the D is unclear. V was shortened by 9 bases and J by 6 bases, with 18 bases between the two germline ends. CDR3 size: 14 residues. CDR1 is SGHTA, CDR2 FQGNSA, per germline. CDR3 bases: TGTGCCAGTAGCCCGGGTTGGGGTGGTCAGCCCCAGCATTTT. It translates to CASSPGWGGQPQHF.

This chain connects TRBV7-9 to TRBJ2-5; D possibly matches TRBD1 or TRBD2 (5 bases each). Germline CDR1 SEHNR, CDR2 FQNEAQ (reference sequence). CDR3 size: 13 residues. V dropped 5 bases and J dropped 5 bases, with 12 bases sitting between them. The CDR3 here is CASSPGARETQYF. In DNA form, the CDR3 reads TGTGCCAGCAGCCCCGGGGCGAGGGAGACCCAGTACTTC.

This clonotype was recorded a few times. The J gene is TRBJ1-2, the V gene TRBV29-1, with D tentatively TRBD1 (5 bases). CDR1 is SQVTM, CDR2 ANQGSEA, per germline. The V gene lost 4 bases and the J gene lost 7 bases, with 7 bases spanning the gap. The CDR3 consists of 10 residues. The CDR3 coding sequence is TGCAGCGTTGGAGGGGTTGGCTACACCTTC. Amino acid sequence: CSVGGVGYTF.

The chain is built from TRBV6-5 and TRBJ1-3, with D possibly matching TRBD1 (6 bases). The CDR3 has 14 amino acids. Per the germline V gene, CDR1 is MNHEY and CDR2 is SVGAGI. The germline V and J ends were trimmed by 6 bases and 6 bases, with 15 bases remaining between them. CDR3 region: CASSLPGQQNTIYF. Here the CDR3 DNA reads TGTGCCAGCAGCCTACCGGGACAACAAAACACCATATATTTT.

A few counts support this clonotype. The chain links TRBV6-6 to TRBJ1-3; D uncertain. Germline assignment: CDR1 MNHNY and CDR2 SVGAGI (reference sequence). The CDR3 covers 17 residues. With 5 bases removed from V and 0 bases from J, the gap between germline ends came to 17 bases. The CDR3 region is CASSPGFVEGSGNTIYF. The DNA of the CDR3 is TGTGCCAGCAGTCCCGGTTTTGTAGAAGGCTCTGGAAACACCATATATTTT.

In its sample, this clonotype was seen many times. This chain links TRBV14 with TRBJ2-5; D is uncertain. Trimming took 9 bases from V and 5 from J, leaving 13 bases between them. This CDR3 is built from 12 residues. Per germline, CDR1 SGHDN and CDR2 FVKESK. CDR3 sequence reads: CARGFELETQYF. The CDR3 DNA follows: TGTGCCAGAGGGTTTGAGCTGGAGACCCAGTACTTC.

The gene calls are TRBV7-9 and TRBJ2-7, with no clear D. Trimming pared 6 bases from V and 3 bases from J, leaving 12 bases between. The germline CDR1 and CDR2 sequences are SEHNR and FQNEAQ (reference sequence). The length of the CDR3 is 13 residues. CDR3 in DNA: TGTGCCAGCAGTAATCCAGCCGACTACGAGCAGTACTTC. It translates to CASSNPADYEQYF.

Ten or more counts support this clonotype. The gene calls are TRBV11-2 and TRBJ1-1; D is undetermined. Germline values: CDR1 SGHAT, CDR2 FQNNGV. Deletions cut 2 bases from V and 11 bases from J, with 12 bases between. The CDR3 consists of 12 residues. CDR3 sequence (DNA): TGTGCCAGCAGCTTACTGGTACAGATGGCTTTCTTT. Protein sequence: CASSLLVQMAFF.

J is TRBJ1-2 and V is TRBV10-1; D gene unclear. Germline loops: CDR1 WNHNN, CDR2 SYGVQD (reference sequence). This CDR3 is built from 14 residues. The V gene lost 8 bases and the J gene lost 2 bases, with 15 bases spanning the gap. CDR3 sequence: CASAMFGVNYGYTF. The CDR3 DNA reads as TGCGCCAGCGCTATGTTCGGAGTAAACTATGGCTACACCTTC.

V usage is TRBV13 and J usage is TRBJ2-7, with TRBD1 matching 8 bases. Trimming at V came to 5 bases and at J to 3 bases, leaving 9 bases not matched to a gene. This CDR3 region has 15 residues. Germline values: CDR1 PRHDT, CDR2 FYEKMQ (reference sequence). The DNA of the CDR3 is TGTGCCAGCAGCCCCTATGGACAGGGTGGCTACGAGCAGTACTTC. Translation gives CASSPYGQGGYEQYF.

This clonotype has just a few counts. The chain is built from TRBV5-6 and TRBJ2-7; 8 nucleotides match TRBD1. Per germline, CDR1 SGHDT and CDR2 YYEEEE. The CDR3 is 14 amino acids. The ends lost 4 bases at V and 5 bases at J; junction bases unmatched: 8. CDR3 DNA: TGTGCCAGCAGCGACGGACAGGGACCGGACGAGCAGTACTTC. It is translated as CASSDGQGPDEQYF.

The chain recombines TRBV7-2 with TRBJ1-2; TRBD1 might be the D (5 bases). Germline V gene lookup returns CDR1 SGHTA and CDR2 FQGNSA. The CDR3 runs to 15 residues. V was clipped by 2 bases and J by 4 bases, with 14 bases between them. This chain's CDR3 is CASSLSQGLGYGYTF. The CDR3 coding sequence is TGTGCCAGCAGCTTATCTCAGGGTTTGGGCTATGGCTACACCTTC.

The genes are TRBV12-3 or TRBV12-4 and TRBJ2-7, with D maybe TRBD1 (6 bases). The CDR3 is 12 amino acids. Deletions cut 5 bases from V and 6 bases from J, with 11 bases between. This CDR3 reads CASSPGVSEQYF. CDR3 sequence (DNA): TGTGCCAGCAGTCCAGGGGTCAGCGAGCAGTACTTC.

This clonotype appeared a few times. The chain joins TRBV2 to TRBJ2-7, with D perhaps given as TRBD1 or TRBD2 (7 bases each). Trimming removed 7 bases from V and 0 bases from J, with 16 bases in between. This CDR3 has 15 amino acids. The germline V gene encodes CDR1 SNHLY and CDR2 FYNNEI. The CDR3 DNA sequence: TGTGCCAGCACTACCAGGGGGGGGAGCTCCTACGAGCAGTACTTC. Protein: CASTTRGGSSYEQYF.

The chain combines TRBV12-3 or TRBV12-4 with TRBJ1-4; D is ambiguous. V lost 5 bases and J lost 5, with 15 bases in between. The CDR3 is 15 amino acids. The CDR3 region has the DNA TGTGCCAGCAGTGCCCGAGACCCGGGGAATGAAAAACTGTTTTTT. It yields the protein CASSARDPGNEKLFF.

This clonotype has only a few counts. The chain joins TRBV6-2 or TRBV6-3 to TRBJ2-5, with D possibly being TRBD2 (6 bases). Germline V lookup: CDR1 MNHEY, CDR2 SVGEGT. V shed 5 bases and J shed 5 bases, with 18 bases lying between them. The CDR3 sequence is 15 residues long. CDR3 DNA: TGTGCCAGCAGTGTCCGTGCGGGGTCTCTGGAGACCCAGTACTTC. It translates to CASSVRAGSLETQYF.

The rearrangement links TRBV5-1 to TRBJ2-7, with D possibly matching TRBD2 (6 bases). V was trimmed by 5 bases and J by 6 bases, leaving 18 bases between them. The germline CDR1 and CDR2 sequences are SGHRS and YFSETQ. The CDR3 consists of 14 residues. CDR3 bases: TGCGCCAGCAGGGAACGAGCTGCGGGGTTCGAGCAGTACTTC. Its protein is CASRERAAGFEQYF.

This clonotype was detected a few times. V usage is TRBV5-1 and J usage is TRBJ1-1; maybe TRBD1 (6 bases). V lost 4 bases to trimming and J lost 6 bases, with 19 bases between them. Germline CDR1 SGHRS, CDR2 YFSETQ. CDR3 length: 15 amino acids. DNA for the CDR3: TGCGCCAGCAGCCCCCGGGATGGGGGGGCCTCTGAAGCTTTCTTT. This codes for CASSPRDGGASEAFF.

This clonotype came up many times. The chain is built from TRBV7-7 and TRBJ2-2; a weak D match, TRBD2 (6 bases). CDR3 length: 13 residues. Germline-derived CDR1 and CDR2 are SSHAT and FNYEAQ (reference sequence). CDR3: CASGGTFTGELFF. The CDR3 DNA sequence: TGTGCTAGCGGAGGCACTTTCACCGGGGAGCTGTTTTTT.

The V call is TRBV6-5, the J call TRBJ2-7; TRBD1 matches at 7 bases. Germline V gene lookup returns CDR1 MNHEY and CDR2 SVGAGI. The trim removed 4 bases at V and 2 bases at J, leaving 8 bases unmatched. The CDR3 has 15 residues. DNA of the CDR3: TGTGCCAGCAGTTCCGCCGGGACAGTCCCCTACGAGCAGTACTTC. It yields the protein CASSSAGTVPYEQYF.

The CDR3 loop is CASSLNRVSNYGYTF. For the CDR3, the DNA is TGTGCCAGCAGTCTCAACAGGGTCTCTAACTATGGCTACACCTTC. The chain employs TRBV2 and TRBJ1-2; weak D call: TRBD1 (6 bases). CDR1 and CDR2 (germline): SNHLY, FYNNEI. The CDR3 consists of 15 residues. V gave up 5 bases and J gave up 0 bases, with 13 bases separating them.

This chain connects TRBV7-9 to TRBJ1-3; a possible D gene is TRBD1 (5 bases). This CDR3 is 16 amino acids long. Trimming removed 5 bases at V and 0 bases at J, with 14 bases between. Germline V CDR1 and CDR2: SEHNR, FQNEAQ (reference sequence). The CDR3 sequence is CASSPGTASSGNTIYF. CDR3 coding DNA: TGTGCCAGCAGCCCCGGGACCGCTTCCTCTGGAAACACCATATATTTT.

This clonotype was counted ten times or more. The chain has TRBV7-2 and TRBJ1-2; no clear D gene. With 1 base removed from V and 5 bases from J, the gap between germline ends came to 11 bases. The CDR3 has 14 amino acids. Germline CDR1 SGHTA, CDR2 FQGNSA. CDR3 sequence: CASSLVRPRYGYTF. CDR3 bases: TGTGCCAGCAGCTTAGTACGGCCGAGATATGGCTACACCTTC.

The V and J genes are TRBV11-2 and TRBJ2-7; D perhaps matches TRBD2 (6 bases). The DNA end lines up better with TRBJ2-1; the J call may be wrong. Germline CDR1 SGHAT, CDR2 FQNNGV. CDR3 length equals 13 residues. Here the CDR3 DNA reads TGTGCCAGCAGCGTTTACCCGGGGGATGAGCAGTTCTTC. Translation: CASSVYPGDEQFF.

The V gene is TRBV9, the J gene TRBJ2-6; tentatively, D is TRBD1 (7 bases). Trimming left V 8 bases short and J 11 bases short, with 20 bases between. The CDR3 has 14 amino acids. The germline V gene encodes CDR1 SGDLS and CDR2 YYNGEE. The CDR3 DNA reads as TGTGCCAGTCGCGGGGCAGGGGGAAGAGACGTCCTGACTTTC. It is translated as CASRGAGGRDVLTF.

This clonotype was seen once. The CDR3 is CASSSGTGNNEKLFF. CDR3 DNA sequence: TGTGCCAGTTCGTCCGGGACAGGCAACAATGAAAAACTGTTTTTT. The V gene is TRBV19, the J gene TRBJ1-4; TRBD1 matches 8 bases. The CDR3 runs to 15 residues. Germline CDR1 is LNHDA and CDR2 is SQIVND (reference sequence). J was trimmed by 5 bases and V by 8 bases; bases with no gene match: 10.

The gene calls are TRBV5-1 and TRBJ1-1; TRBD1 aligns across 8 bases. From germline, CDR1 is SGHRS and CDR2 YFSETQ. The CDR3 consists of 15 residues. J lost 5 bases, V lost 4 bases, and 10 bases had no gene match. The CDR3 sequence: CASSPMTGDRTEAFF. As DNA, the CDR3 is TGCGCCAGCAGCCCAATGACAGGGGATAGAACTGAAGCTTTCTTT. Variable domain in full (rest from reference TRBV5-1 and TRBJ1-1): KAGVTQTPRYLIKTRGQQVTLSCSPISGHRSVSWYQQTPGQGLQFLFEYFSETQRNKGNFPGRFSGRQFSNSRSEMNVSTLELGDSALYLCASSPMTGDRTEAFFGQGTRLTVV.